This paragraph covers one T cell receptor (beta chain) sequence. The entry originates in a study of blood T cell repertoires in COVID-19. Study in general: T cells, B-cell-depleted T cells, or PBMCs supplied cDNA or gDNA.

Study members were between about 18 and 100 years old and lived in about two dozen US regions. Germline CDR1 and CDR2: KGHSH and LQKENI. Losses at the gene ends were 6 bases for V and 7 bases for J; bases not matched to a gene: 8. CDR3 length equals 14 residues. Original processing notes: Reference gene primers were amplified, and this amplification served to estimate nucleated cell counts. Sequencing was performed with immunoSEQ multiplex PCR; in TCRdb, only in-frame clones are kept and a portion is missing. The DNA was the basis for D and trimming; V, J and clone size are from that table. The sample consists of 200,000 to 250,000 clones, about four fifths of them appearing once.

The receptor was isolated from a woman in her fifties or sixties with acute COVID-19. The rearrangement links TRBV18 to TRBJ1-5, with 8 nucleotides matching TRBD1. Input material: PBMCs or T cells enriched from blood (not recorded which). CDR3 region: CASSQGAHRQPQHF. The CDR3 DNA reads TGTGCCAGCTCTCAGGGGGCACATCGCCAGCCCCAGCATTTT. Based on the CDR3 plus reference TRBV18 and TRBJ1-5, the full variable domain is NAGVMQNPRHLVRRRGQEARLRCSPMKGHSHVYWYRQLPEEGLKFMVYLQKENIIDESGMPKERFSAEFPKEGPSILRIQQVVRGDSAAYFCASSQGAHRQPQHFGDGTRLSIL.